Below, one TCR beta chain is given with its context. The antigen remains unidentified. CDR3 length equals 14 residues. CDR1 SGHTA and CDR2 FQGNSA come from the germline V gene. Trimming stripped 1 base from V and 3 bases from J, with 9 bases between. The source of the sample is a study of Ad26.COV2.S vaccination and SARS-CoV-2 variants. About the research overall: The Ad26.COV2.S arm of the COV1001 trial was where the donor was placed. Participants got Ad26.COV2.S intramuscularly, once or twice 56 days apart.

Profiling relied on immunoSEQ multiplex PCR, and the TCRdb table lists in-frame clones only, not all of them. Among approximately 480,000 clones listed, roughly 87% were seen once. Findings and caveats of the study: Total T cell responses, in the TCR breadth and depth analyses, may have been underestimated.

Described treatment: roughly 19 received Ad26.COV2.S at low or high dose, single or two shots; about five received placebo; per-sample allocation not given. Samples analyzed were those drawn on day 63 after the first vaccine or placebo injection. An adult of 18-55 years in Boston served as donor. The input for sequencing was peripheral blood, taken in a trial of Ad26.COV2.S vaccine versus placebo. V gene TRBV7-2 combines with J gene TRBJ1-1; D gene uncertain. This sequence originates from a person between 18 and 65 years old who received the Ad26.COV2.S COVID-19 vaccine or a placebo. CDR3 coding DNA: TGTGCCAGCAGCTTAGATGGACTCTACACTGAAGCTTTCTTT. It is translated as CASSLDGLYTEAFF.